This T cell receptor beta chain emerged from a study of blood T cells in healthy people across ages. The study, taken as a whole, reports: Observed TCR beta diversity per million T cells went down as age went up. This fall followed a roughly linear course with age. One million T cells yielded diversity estimates that were considered underestimates.

Concerning this clonotype: What it binds is not known. A junction end diverges from the germline sequence, so it may reflect a read error.

Using a J-beta primer mix together with a sample-barcoded 5' primer, a second PCR was run for about 6 to 12 cycles. Per-sample output comprised a minimum of 3 million paired-end reads containing CDR3. Via MiXCR, TCRdb re-called the 5' RACE reads, giving one row per CDR3 protein. Here the sample spans fewer than 650,000 distinct CDR3 sequences, about a quarter being singletons. A further study also used this sample, focusing on T cells of mothers and their children.

Input material: blood. The TCR comes from a boy between 2 and 10 years old in good health.

The CDR3 is CAISSLQGGGETQYF. Written as DNA, the CDR3 is TGTGCCATCAGCTCCCTACAGGGAGGGGGAGAGACCCAGTACTTC. The gene calls are TRBV7-2 and TRBJ2-5, with TRBD2 as a possible D gene (7 bases). CDR1 is SGHTA and CDR2 is FQGNSA in the germline V gene. CDR3 length: 15 amino acids.